This note documents a single T cell receptor beta chain sequence. Antigen specificity is unknown. Using RNA transcripts as the source, TCR beta CDR3 regions were amplified. HTBI primers were the set used in a first-round RT-PCR of the TCR CDR3. TCRdb called the multiplex PCR reads again in MiXCR, with one record for every CDR3 protein. The table lists approximately 370,000 distinct CDR3 sequences, around 14% of them singletons, with 30% to 35% in the top ten. Diagnostic assessment was based on clinical symptoms, serum thyroxine and TRAb, thyroid ultrasound and orbital computed tomography. This sample was included in a study of T cells in Graves' hyperthyroidism and ophthalmopathy. Study-wide points: Most thyroid-expanded clonotypes above 0.001 were also found in blood.

Sequenced input: blood. This TCR derives from a woman in her twenties or thirties with Graves' hyperthyroidism.

The CDR3 sequence: CASSQGQVHGYTF. CDR3 nucleotides: TGTGCCAGCAGCCAAGGGCAGGTTCACGGCTACACCTTC. The chain uses TRBV3-1 and TRBJ1-2; no firm D call. Germline CDR1 is LGHDT and CDR2 is YNNKEL (reference sequence). Trimming shortened V by 1 base and J by 8 bases, and 11 bases separated the two germline ends. The CDR3 runs 13 residues.